This T cell receptor beta chain was recovered during a study of OX40 agonist ivuxolimab in advanced cancers. Study-level findings and limits: Some of the lowest clonal expansion was seen in partial responders at 0.1-3.0 mg/kg. Clonal expansion was seen in CD4+ and CD8+ blood T cells by week 6 at 0.1 to 3.0 mg/kg.

Produced via immunoSEQ multiplex PCR; TCRdb's table is partial and in-frame only. The data hold just under 60,000 clones, with 90% to 95% observed a single time. The V and J ends lost 5 bases and 7 bases, in that order; junction bases with no gene match: 11. The CDR3 extends over 15 amino acids. Germline lookup yields CDR1 MRHNA and CDR2 SNTAGT. To note about this clone: What it recognizes is unknown.

This clonotype was sampled from an adult with an advanced solid tumor such as melanoma, head and neck, liver or kidney cancer. The material was CD4+ or CD8+ T cells sorted from blood, obtained in a trial of the OX40 agonist ivuxolimab. V is TRBV6-4 and J is TRBJ2-3; 8 positions match TRBD2. The DNA for the CDR3 is TGTGCCAGCAGTCCCAGCGGGGGCGAGGGAAATACGCAGTATTTT. Translation: CASSPSGGEGNTQYF.